These 32 T cell receptor beta chains originate from one sample sequenced in a study of CXCR3-negative and CXCR3-positive naive CD8 T cells. The study made its TRB cDNA libraries by 5' RACE, adding UMI labels. TCRdb re-called the 5' RACE reads and catalogs CDR3 proteins one per entry, DNA excluded. Its table lists about 130,000 distinct CDR3 sequences. The sample taken for sequencing was naive CXCR3- CD8+ T cells from blood. Subset noted: CD45RO-CCR7+CD27+CD95- naive CD8+ T cells lacking CXCR3 (TNR3-). The receptors come from a human donor in good health. Some clones in this sample may be carry-over from other donors' samples.

V usage is TRBV14 and J usage is TRBJ2-1; the D call from TCRdb, TRBD2, cannot be confirmed without DNA. Germline values: CDR1 SGHDN, CDR2 FVKESK. The CDR3 covers 15 residues. The CDR3 spells CASSQGPSQSLGQFF.

The chain combines TRBV27 with TRBJ1-2; TCRdb picks TRBD1, but there is no DNA to check that call. CDR1 and CDR2 (germline): MNHEY, SMNVEV (reference sequence). This CDR3 has 14 amino acids. The CDR3 reads CASSLRGAAYGYTF.

V and J are TRBV19 and TRBJ2-1; TCRdb's D call, TRBD2, is unchecked because there is no DNA. The CDR3 is made up of 12 amino acids. The germline CDR1 and CDR2 sequences are LNHDA and SQIVND (reference sequence). The CDR3 here is CASSIGTSVKFF.

The genes are TRBV29-1 and TRBJ2-1; the TRBD2 assignment by TCRdb is unverifiable without DNA. The CDR3 runs to 12 residues. From germline, CDR1 is SQVTM and CDR2 ANQGSEA. The CDR3 sequence is CSVTSGGSEQFF.

The gene calls are TRBV6-5 and TRBJ1-1; without DNA, the TCRdb call of TRBD1 cannot be checked. The CDR3 is 13 amino acids. The germline V gene encodes CDR1 MNHEY and CDR2 SVGAGI. CDR3 region: CASSYRDRDEAFF.

The rearrangement uses TRBV7-9 and TRBJ2-1; TCRdb's D call, TRBD1, is unchecked because there is no DNA. The germline V gene has CDR1 SEHNR and CDR2 FQNEAQ (reference sequence). CDR3 length: 17 amino acids. Here the CDR3 reads CASSLFVGGSSYNEQFF. Full variable domain (outside the CDR3, taken from reference TRBV7-9 and TRBJ2-1): DTGVSQNPRHKITKRGQNVTFRCDPISEHNRLYWYRQTLGQGPEFLTYFQNEAQLEKSRLLSDRFSAERPKGSFSTLEIQRTEQGDSAMYLCASSLFVGGSSYNEQFFGPGTRLTVL.

The V and J genes are TRBV7-9 and TRBJ2-7; with no DNA, the TCRdb D assignment of TRBD2 cannot be verified. From germline, CDR1 is SEHNR and CDR2 FQNEAQ (reference sequence). The CDR3 has 15 residues. The chain's CDR3 is CASRPTGLAGDEQYF.

The genes are TRBV20-1 and TRBJ2-1. Germline CDR1 DFQATT, CDR2 SNEGSKA (reference sequence). The CDR3 extends over 13 amino acids. CDR3 residues: CSARDSSGHEQFF.

V is TRBV28 and J is TRBJ2-1; the D call of TRBD1 rests on TCRdb alone, since no DNA is present to check it. Per germline, CDR1 MDHEN and CDR2 SYDVKM. CDR3 length equals 15 residues. CDR3: CASSFWGASYNEQFF.

V gene TRBV29-1 combines with J gene TRBJ2-1. This CDR3 has 12 amino acids. In germline, CDR1 is SQVTM, CDR2 ANQGSEA. CDR3 sequence: CSVETSRGEQFF.

The chain joins TRBV27 to TRBJ2-1; there is no DNA to check the TCRdb D call of TRBD2. This CDR3 comprises 15 residues. Per the germline V gene, CDR1 is MNHEY and CDR2 is SMNVEV (reference sequence). The CDR3 region is CASSPGLAGLREQFF.

V is TRBV7-3 and J is TRBJ1-5. The CDR3 runs to 13 residues. The germline gives CDR1 SGHTA, CDR2 FQGTGA. The CDR3 loop reads CASSPSDNQPQHF.

The chain joins TRBV12-3 or TRBV12-4 to TRBJ2-7. CDR3 length: 13 residues. The CDR3 reads CASSSGETSEQYF.

The J gene is TRBJ1-1, the V gene TRBV15; TCRdb names TRBD1, which stays unverified in the absence of DNA. The CDR3 spans 17 residues. Per the germline V gene, CDR1 is LNHNV and CDR2 is YYDKDF (reference sequence). CDR3 sequence: CATSNRTGYNFDTEAFF.

V usage is TRBV5-1 and J usage is TRBJ2-5; absent DNA, TCRdb's TRBD2 call cannot be checked. CDR1 is SGHRS and CDR2 is YFSETQ in the germline V gene. The CDR3 sequence is 15 residues long. CDR3 sequence reads: CASSTRTSGQETQYF.

The rearrangement joins TRBV5-4 to TRBJ2-3; TCRdb picks TRBD1, but there is no DNA to check that call. Germline CDR1 and CDR2: SGHNT and YYREEE (reference sequence). This CDR3 is built from 16 residues. The CDR3 sequence is CASSPGGGTSTDTQYF. Full variable domain (missing parts from reference TRBV5-4 and TRBJ2-3): ETGVTQSPTHLIKTRGQQVTLRCSSQSGHNTVSWYQQALGQGPQFIFQYYREEENGRGNFPPRFSGLQFPNYSSELNVNALELDDSALYLCASSPGGGTSTDTQYFGPGTRLTVL.

V is TRBV5-1 and J is TRBJ2-1; the D call of TRBD1 rests on TCRdb alone, since no DNA is present to check it. The CDR3 extends over 21 amino acids. Looked up from germline, CDR1 is SGHRS and CDR2 is YFSETQ. CDR3 sequence reads: CASSLAEGVFTGLNAYNEQFF.

V usage is TRBV5-1 and J usage is TRBJ2-7; TCRdb reports TRBD1, a call that lacks DNA to check it against. Germline-derived CDR1 and CDR2 are SGHRS and YFSETQ. The CDR3 runs 14 residues. CDR3 sequence reads: CASSSSGPFYEQYF. The whole variable domain, filled in from reference TRBV5-1 and TRBJ2-7, reads KAGVTQTPRYLIKTRGQQVTLSCSPISGHRSVSWYQQTPGQGLQFLFEYFSETQRNKGNFPGRFSGRQFSNSRSEMNVSTLELGDSALYLCASSSSGPFYEQYFGPGTRLTVT.

The J gene is TRBJ2-5, the V gene TRBV7-6; TCRdb indicates TRBD2, and absent DNA this call remains unverified. The CDR3 extends over 14 amino acids. CDR1 and CDR2 (germline): SGHVS, FNYEAQ. CDR3 region: CASSSILAGETQYF.

The rearrangement uses TRBV6-5 and TRBJ2-2; TCRdb's D call, TRBD1, is unchecked because there is no DNA. CDR3 length: 14 residues. CDR1 is MNHEY and CDR2 is SVGAGI in the germline V gene. The CDR3 loop is CASRTGINTGELFF.

The V call is TRBV25-1, the J call TRBJ2-7; the TCRdb call, TRBD2, lacks DNA for checking. The CDR3 is 17 amino acids. The germline V gene encodes CDR1 MGHDK and CDR2 SYGVNS. This CDR3 reads CASSGTSGGRKPYEQYF.

V gene TRBV28 combines with J gene TRBJ2-7. The length of the CDR3 is 14 residues. Germline V gene data show CDR1 as MDHEN and CDR2 as SYDVKM. CDR3 region: CASHTAGGSYEQYF.

The CDR3: CSVASGSGHEQYF. The chain recombines TRBV29-1 with TRBJ2-7; with no DNA, the TCRdb D assignment of TRBD2 cannot be verified. CDR3 size: 13 residues. CDR1 and CDR2 (germline): SQVTM, ANQGSEA.

The V and J genes are TRBV4-1 and TRBJ2-7; checking the TCRdb D call of TRBD1 is not possible without DNA. The CDR3 is 16 residues long. Germline lookup yields CDR1 MGHRA and CDR2 YSYEKL. The CDR3 protein is CASSQVDRDRGYEQYF.

The chain joins TRBV9 to TRBJ2-7; TCRdb's D call, TRBD1, is unchecked because there is no DNA. The germline V gene encodes CDR1 SGDLS and CDR2 YYNGEE. There are 15 residues in the CDR3. This chain's CDR3 is CASSVGGQGSYEQYF.

The chain joins TRBV29-1 to TRBJ2-1; TCRdb's D call of TRBD1 is untestable without DNA. This CDR3 spans 13 amino acids. Germline V lookup: CDR1 SQVTM, CDR2 ANQGSEA. CDR3 sequence: CSVVRTGWNEQFF.

CDR3: CSAWDPSGNTIYF. The V and J genes are TRBV29-1 and TRBJ1-3. The CDR3 has 13 amino acids. Germline values: CDR1 SQVTM, CDR2 ANQGSEA.

The gene calls are TRBV7-3 and TRBJ2-1; TCRdb calls TRBD2, which cannot be checked without DNA. The V gene's germline CDR1 is SGHTA and CDR2 FQGTGA. This CDR3 is 16 amino acids long. This CDR3 is CASSLNPGLANNEQFF.

V and J are TRBV29-1 and TRBJ2-7. This CDR3 is built from 15 residues. The V gene's germline CDR1 is SQVTM and CDR2 ANQGSEA. CDR3 in amino acids: CSVEGVDPSSYEQYF.

The CDR3 region is CASSLGVEGTYEQYF. This sequence joins TRBV7-2 and TRBJ2-7. Germline V gene sequence: CDR1 SGHTA, CDR2 FQGNSA. This CDR3 contains 15 residues. The variable domain in full, with the rest retrieved from reference TRBV7-2 and TRBJ2-7, is GAGVSQSPSNKVTEKGKDVELRCDPISGHTALYWYRQSLGQGLEFLIYFQGNSAPDKSGLPSDRFSAERTGGSVSTLTIQRTQQEDSAVYLCASSLGVEGTYEQYFGPGTRLTVT.

V usage is TRBV5-1 and J usage is TRBJ2-1; TCRdb names TRBD1, which stays unverified in the absence of DNA. Germline assignment: CDR1 SGHRS and CDR2 YFSETQ. CDR3 size: 14 residues. CDR3 region: CASKGQVFNNEQFF.

The gene calls are TRBV6-6 and TRBJ1-2. The CDR3 has 14 residues. Germline lookup yields CDR1 MNHNY and CDR2 SVGAGI (reference sequence). The CDR3 region is CASNIPEPFYGYTF.